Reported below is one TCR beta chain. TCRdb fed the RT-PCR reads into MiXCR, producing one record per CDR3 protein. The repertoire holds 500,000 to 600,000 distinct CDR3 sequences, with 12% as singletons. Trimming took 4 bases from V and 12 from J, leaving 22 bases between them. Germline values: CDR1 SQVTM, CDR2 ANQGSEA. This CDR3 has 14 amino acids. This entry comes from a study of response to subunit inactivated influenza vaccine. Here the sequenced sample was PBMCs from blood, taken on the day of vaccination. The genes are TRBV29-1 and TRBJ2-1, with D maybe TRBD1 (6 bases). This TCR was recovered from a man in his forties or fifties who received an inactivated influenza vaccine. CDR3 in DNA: TGCAGCGTTGCCCTCGGCAGGGGTTCCATTAGGCAGTTCTTC. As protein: CSVALGRGSIRQFF.